Included here is one T cell receptor (beta chain) sequence, with context. Profiled with immunoSEQ multiplex PCR; TCRdb holds only in-frame clones, not every one. The sample yields 150,000 to 200,000 clones, roughly 79% seen once. The entry originates in a study of blood T cell repertoires in COVID-19. Looking at the study overall: The analysed material was cDNA or gDNA that came from T cells, B-cell-depleted T cells, or PBMCs.

Trimming took 1 base from V and 0 from J; bases not matched to a gene: 15. This CDR3 contains 21 residues. Germline lookup yields CDR1 MGHRA and CDR2 YSYEKL. The V call is TRBV4-1, the J call TRBJ2-1, with 10 bases that match TRBD2. The sequence came from a woman in her 40s with COVID-19, enrolled during active disease. Sequences were obtained from peripheral blood. The CDR3 DNA reads TGCGCCAGCAGCCAAGTTTTTTTTCTTTCTAGCGGGAGAACCTCCTACAATGAGCAGTTCTTC. Translation: CASSQVFFLSSGRTSYNEQFF.